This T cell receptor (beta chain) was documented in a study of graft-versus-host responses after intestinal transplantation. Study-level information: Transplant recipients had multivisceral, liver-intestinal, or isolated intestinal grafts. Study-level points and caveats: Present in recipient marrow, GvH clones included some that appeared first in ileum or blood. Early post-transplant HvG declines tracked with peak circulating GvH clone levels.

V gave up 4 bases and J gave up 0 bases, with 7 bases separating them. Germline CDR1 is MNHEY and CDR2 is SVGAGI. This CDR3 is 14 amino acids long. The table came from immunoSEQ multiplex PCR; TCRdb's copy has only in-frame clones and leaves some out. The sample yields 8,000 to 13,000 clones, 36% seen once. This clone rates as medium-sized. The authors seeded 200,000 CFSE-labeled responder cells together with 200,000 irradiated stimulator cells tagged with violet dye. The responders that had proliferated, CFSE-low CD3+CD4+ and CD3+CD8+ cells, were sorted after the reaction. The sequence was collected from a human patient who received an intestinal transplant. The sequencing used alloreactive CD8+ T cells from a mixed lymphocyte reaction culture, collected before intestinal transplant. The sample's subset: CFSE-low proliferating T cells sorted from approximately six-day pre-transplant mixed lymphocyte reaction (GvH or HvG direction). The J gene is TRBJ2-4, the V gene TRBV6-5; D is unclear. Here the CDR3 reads CASSFSAAKNIQYF. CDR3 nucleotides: TGTGCCAGCAGTTTCTCGGCAGCCAAAAACATTCAGTACTTC.